The 27 T cell receptor beta chains reported below all come from one sample, sequenced in a study of blood T cell repertoires in COVID-19. Generated by immunoSEQ multiplex PCR, the TCRdb table keeps only in-frame clones and is missing some. The table has some 120,000 clones, 80% seen once. The sample taken for sequencing was peripheral blood. These receptors were collected from a man in his 70s with acute or convalescent COVID-19.

The genes are TRBV7-2 and TRBJ2-1, with 10 nucleotides matching TRBD2. Germline V gene data show CDR1 as SGHTA and CDR2 as FQGNSA. The CDR3 covers 15 residues. J gave up 7 bases and V 5 bases, and 8 bases lay outside the gene matches. CDR3 loop: CASSRQIAGGNEQFF. CDR3 coding DNA: TGTGCCAGCAGCAGGCAGATAGCGGGGGGAAATGAGCAGTTCTTC. Filled out from reference TRBV7-2 and TRBJ2-1, the complete variable domain reads GAGVSQSPSNKVTEKGKDVELRCDPISGHTALYWYRQSLGQGLEFLIYFQGNSAPDKSGLPSDRFSAERTGGSVSTLTIQRTQQEDSAVYLCASSRQIAGGNEQFFGPGTRLTVL.

This chain connects TRBV19 to TRBJ1-5; D is perhaps TRBD1 (5 bases). The germline V and J ends were trimmed by 5 bases and 2 bases, with 13 bases remaining between them. The germline gives CDR1 LNHDA, CDR2 SQIVND (reference sequence). This CDR3 is 15 amino acids long. CDR3 DNA sequence: TGTGCCAGTAGTTTCGTCTCGACAGGCAATCAGCCCCAGCATTTT. Encoded protein: CASSFVSTGNQPQHF.

V gene TRBV7-3 combines with J gene TRBJ1-1, with 9 bases that match TRBD1. The junction had 5 bases not matched to a gene; V was cut back by 2 bases and J by 7 bases. This CDR3 spans 14 amino acids. CDR1 and CDR2 (germline): SGHTA, FQGTGA. The CDR3 protein is CASSLWGTGSEAFF. The CDR3 nucleotides read TGTGCCAGCAGCTTATGGGGGACAGGGAGTGAAGCTTTCTTT.

The CDR3: CASSREAGISNSPLHF. The CDR3 DNA follows: TGTGCCAGTAGTCGCGAGGCGGGAATAAGTAATTCACCCCTCCACTTT. This chain connects TRBV19 to TRBJ1-6; D remains unclear. CDR3 length equals 16 residues. V lost 5 bases, J lost 6 bases, and 17 bases lay in between. Germline V lookup: CDR1 LNHDA, CDR2 SQIVND (reference sequence).

The rearrangement uses TRBV7-9 and TRBJ1-6; D unresolved. CDR1 and CDR2 from the germline V gene are SEHNR and FQNEAQ (reference sequence). The ends were cut back, 1 base at V and 8 bases at J, with 12 bases in the middle. This CDR3 has 15 residues. The CDR3: CASSLDGAAYSPLHF. CDR3 coding DNA: TGTGCCAGCAGCTTAGACGGAGCCGCCTATTCACCCCTCCACTTT.

The rearrangement uses TRBV4-1 and TRBJ2-7; TRBD2 aligns across 9 bases. After removal of 4 bases from V and 2 bases from J, the junction contained 6 bases not matched to a gene. CDR3 length: 15 amino acids. The germline V gene has CDR1 MGHRA and CDR2 YSYEKL. CDR3 DNA sequence: TGCGCCAGCAGCCCCCGGGTAGCGGGGGCCTACGAGCAGTACTTC. This gives the protein CASSPRVAGAYEQYF.

J is TRBJ1-2 and V is TRBV19, with TRBD1 as a possible D gene (6 bases). Trimming took 1 base from V and 4 from J, leaving 13 bases between them. This CDR3 has 15 amino acids. The germline V gene encodes CDR1 LNHDA and CDR2 SQIVND (reference sequence). In nucleotides, the CDR3 is TGTGCCAGTAGTATAGTTTCGTCAGGGGTCTATGGCTACACCTTC. Amino acids: CASSIVSSGVYGYTF. The full variable domain, completed using reference TRBV19 and TRBJ1-2, is DGGITQSPKYLFRKEGQNVTLSCEQNLNHDAMYWYRQDPGQGLRLIYYSQIVNDFQKGDIAEGYSVSREKKESFPLTVTSAQKNPTAFYLCASSIVSSGVYGYTFGSGTRLTVV.

The sample holds one count of this clone. The chain combines TRBV30 with TRBJ1-3, with TRBD1 as a possible D gene (6 bases). Germline CDR1 reads GTSNPN; CDR2 reads SVGIG (reference sequence). The ends were cut back, 2 bases at V and 2 bases at J, with 19 bases in the middle. The CDR3 is made up of 17 amino acids. Here the CDR3 reads CAWSPHRNTGTGNTIYF. CDR3 nucleotides: TGTGCCTGGAGTCCCCACCGAAATACAGGGACTGGAAACACCATATATTTT.

The CDR3 DNA reads TGTGCCAGCAGCAAAGTCGTGCAGGTCATCGCTAATGAAAAACTGTTTTTT. This translates into CASSKVVQVIANEKLFF. The rearrangement joins TRBV21-1 to TRBJ1-4; no check of the table's D call, TRBD1, against the DNA was made. TRBV21-1 is annotated as a pseudogene. This CDR3 is built from 17 residues.

Of note for this clone: A single base separates this from a much larger clone, so it may be a read error. J is TRBJ1-1 and V is TRBV7-9; possibly TRBD1 for D (5 bases). V was clipped by 6 bases and J by 4 bases, with 15 bases between them. This CDR3 has 14 amino acids. Per germline, CDR1 SEHNR and CDR2 FQNEAQ (reference sequence). Written as DNA, the CDR3 is TGTGCCAGCAGTTGGGCGGGGGTGGGCACTGAAGCTTTCTTT. The encoded protein is CASSWAGVGTEAFF.

The genes are TRBV5-1 and TRBJ1-4, with a weak D call TRBD1 (6 bases). V gave up 5 bases and J gave up 2 bases, with 10 bases separating them. Germline V gene sequence: CDR1 SGHRS, CDR2 YFSETQ. The CDR3 is made up of 14 amino acids. The CDR3: CASREGVTNEKLFF. The CDR3 bases are TGCGCCAGCAGAGAGGGGGTGACTAATGAAAAACTGTTTTTT.

The rearrangement joins TRBV21-1 to TRBJ2-7; TRBD2 is taken as the D call from the table, unchecked against the DNA. TRBV21-1 is a recognized pseudogene. The CDR3 totals 15 residues. The CDR3 DNA follows: TGTGCCAGCAGCAGACGCGGGGGACCCTCCTACGAGCAGTACTTC. This codes for CASSRRGGPSYEQYF.

The chain recombines TRBV6-5 with TRBJ2-5, with 15 bases aligning to TRBD2. The junction had 3 bases not matched to a gene; V was cut back by 4 bases and J by 3 bases. The CDR3 spans 16 residues. CDR1 is MNHEY and CDR2 is SVGAGI in the germline V gene. CDR3 protein: CASSFWTSGGEETQYF. CDR3 nucleotide sequence: TGTGCCAGCAGTTTTTGGACTAGCGGGGGGGAAGAGACCCAGTACTTC.

The V and J genes are TRBV11-2 and TRBJ2-3; D is perhaps TRBD1 (5 bases). The CDR3 spans 17 residues. Between the trimmed V and J ends, which lost 1 base and 4 bases, there was a span of 18 bases. CDR1 and CDR2 (germline): SGHAT, FQNNGV. In DNA, the CDR3 is TGTGCCAGCAGCTTAGGCCTCCAGGGTTGGGGCCCAGATACGCAGTATTTT. Its translation: CASSLGLQGWGPDTQYF.

This chain connects TRBV7-8 to TRBJ2-5, with D unresolved. V was shortened by 0 bases and J by 6 bases, with 11 bases between the two germline ends. This CDR3 comprises 14 residues. Germline V gene sequence: CDR1 SGHVS, CDR2 FQNEAQ. The CDR3 nucleotides read TGTGCCAGCAGCTTAGCTCGTAGCTGGAAGACCCAGTACTTC. Translated: CASSLARSWKTQYF.

Concerning this clone itself: The same CDR3 arises from other DNA sequences in this sample as well. V gene TRBV10-3 combines with J gene TRBJ2-7; TRBD2 matches at 7 bases. Looked up from germline, CDR1 is ENHRY and CDR2 is SYGVKD. V shed 6 bases and J 4 bases; nucleotides not matched to a gene: 3. The CDR3 consists of 12 residues. The CDR3 sequence: CAIRREGYEQYF. Written as DNA, the CDR3 is TGTGCCATCAGGAGGGAGGGTTACGAGCAGTACTTC.

This clone was found a few times. At one boundary the junction diverges from the germline segment, which might be a read error. This rearrangement joins TRBV7-7 to TRBJ2-7, with D tentatively TRBD1 (6 bases). The CDR3 is 15 residues long. Germline-derived CDR1 and CDR2 are SSHAT and FNYEAQ (reference sequence). CDR3 bases: TGTGCTAGCAGCTCCACTCCCGGGACAATCTACGAGCAGTACTTC. Translated, it gives CASSSTPGTIYEQYF. Based on the CDR3 plus reference TRBV7-7 and TRBJ2-7, the full variable domain is GAGVSQSPRYKVTKRGQDVTLRCDPISSHATLYWYQQALGQGPEFLTYFNYEAQPDKSGLPSDRFSAERPEGSISTLTIQRTEQRDSAMYRCASSSTPGTIYEQYFGPGTRLTVT.

The V call is TRBV6-6, the J call TRBJ2-2, with D maybe TRBD2 (6 bases). The V end lost 8 bases, the J end lost 2 bases, and 12 bases lay between the germline ends. The CDR3 is 14 residues long. Per germline, CDR1 MNHNY and CDR2 SVGAGI (reference sequence). Here the CDR3 reads CASWGGVNTGELFF. The CDR3 nucleotides are TGTGCCAGCTGGGGCGGGGTTAACACCGGGGAGCTGTTTTTT.

The chain has TRBV18 and TRBJ1-1; 8 bases are shared with TRBD1. CDR1 KGHSH and CDR2 LQKENI come from the germline V gene. Germline trimming cut 2 bases from V and 4 bases from J; bases unmatched to any gene: 3. This CDR3 contains 14 residues. CDR3 sequence: CASSPFDRGTEAFF. The CDR3 coding sequence is TGTGCCAGCTCACCATTCGACAGGGGCACTGAAGCTTTCTTT.

The DNA for the CDR3 is TGTGCCAGCAGCGCTGCCGTGGGGCGGGGGGGCACGTTCTTC. Protein sequence: CASSAAVGRGGTFF. V and J are TRBV7-2 and TRBJ2-1; 9 bases fit TRBD2. Germline V gene data show CDR1 as SGHTA and CDR2 as FQGNSA. The ends lost 5 bases at V and 15 bases at J; junction bases unmatched: 14. The CDR3 is made up of 14 amino acids.

The chain is built from TRBV3-1 (or the pseudogene TRBV3-2) and TRBJ2-7; the D is unclear. Germline V gene lookup returns CDR1 LGHDT and CDR2 YNNKEL (reference sequence). Trimming stripped 1 base from V and 8 bases from J, with 12 bases between. The CDR3 has 13 amino acids. The CDR3 region is CASSQAHPRKQYF. The DNA for the CDR3 is TGTGCCAGCAGCCAAGCCCATCCGAGGAAGCAGTACTTC.

This chain joins TRBV2 and TRBJ1-3, with D maybe TRBD1 (6 bases). The CDR3 has 13 amino acids. Deletions cut 7 bases from V and 3 bases from J, with 10 bases between. In germline, CDR1 is SNHLY, CDR2 FYNNEI. Here the CDR3 DNA reads TGTGCCAGCACCGTGGACAGTGGAAACACCATATATTTT. It codes for CASTVDSGNTIYF.

This clone was picked up many times. This rearrangement joins TRBV4-1 to TRBJ2-2; 7 positions agree with TRBD2. Germline V gene lookup returns CDR1 MGHRA and CDR2 YSYEKL. This CDR3 is built from 15 residues. The V segment lost 6 bases and the J segment 3 bases; nucleotides outside the gene matches: 7. Here the CDR3 DNA reads TGCGCCAGCAGTCCCGGCGGGGGTTACACCGGGGAGCTGTTTTTT. Its protein product is CASSPGGGYTGELFF.

The chain couples TRBV6-2 or TRBV6-3 to TRBJ1-5; 9 bases fit TRBD1. CDR3 length equals 14 residues. V lost 5 bases, J lost 6 bases, and 5 bases stayed unmatched. The V gene's germline CDR1 is MNHEY and CDR2 SVGEGT. As DNA, the CDR3 is TGTGCCAGCAGTGGGGACAGGGTAGTTCAGCCCCAGCATTTT. This sequence encodes CASSGDRVVQPQHF.

The V call is TRBV7-2, the J call TRBJ2-2; TRBD1 matches 7 bases. The CDR3 length is 15 residues. The germline V gene encodes CDR1 SGHTA and CDR2 FQGNSA. Unmatched junction bases numbered 8, after V lost 6 bases and J lost 4 bases. CDR3 in amino acids: CASSKGAQVTGELFF. For the CDR3, the DNA is TGTGCCAGCAGTAAGGGGGCGCAGGTCACCGGGGAGCTGTTTTTT.

With respect to this clone: This sample also contains other DNA sequences that code for the same CDR3. The chain joins TRBV11-1 to TRBJ1-2; tentatively, D is TRBD1 (6 bases). The ends were cut back, 3 bases at V and 0 bases at J, with 8 bases in the middle. The V gene's germline CDR1 is SGHAT and CDR2 FQDESV (reference sequence). The CDR3 loop spans 14 amino acids. The CDR3 here is CASSLTGANYGYTF. The DNA of the CDR3 is TGTGCCAGCAGCTTGACAGGAGCTAACTATGGCTACACCTTC. The whole variable domain, remainder taken from reference TRBV11-1 and TRBJ1-2, is EAEVAQSPRYKITEKSQAVAFWCDPISGHATLYWYRQILGQGPELLVQFQDESVVDDSQLPKDRFSAERLKGVDSTLKIQPAELGDSAMYLCASSLTGANYGYTFGSGTRLTVV.

This clone was recorded at least ten times. The gene calls are TRBV12-5 and TRBJ2-2, with 8 positions matching TRBD1. Germline loops: CDR1 LGHNT, CDR2 FRNRAP. V was pared by 2 bases and J by 5 bases, with 1 base of the junction left unmatched. CDR3 length: 14 residues. CDR3 loop: CASGLTGGTGELFF. The CDR3 DNA sequence: TGTGCTAGTGGTTTGACAGGGGGGACCGGGGAGCTGTTTTTT.